These 25 T cell receptor beta chains came from one sample sequenced in a study of chemoradiotherapy in HPV16-positive cancers (dated by TCRdb to the early 2020s). Receptor amplification or capture employed the immunoSEQ multiplex PCR assay. This is the immuneACCESS table as TCRdb keeps it, with only in-frame sequences that have V and J called. A part of the clones is gone; compared with another copy, unresolved V genes explain less than half, and the rest is unexplained. The sample yields about 3,500 clones; approximately 84% were counted once. Roughly 10% of the sample is held by the ten biggest clonotypes. The source was tumor tissue, collected from a patient who underwent chemoradiotherapy. The origin of the receptors is a human donor with HPV-associated anogenital cancer.

The chain couples TRBV6-5 to TRBJ1-2; D uncertain. The V and J ends lost 6 bases and 1 base respectively, with 9 bases between them. The CDR3 loop spans 13 amino acids. CDR1 and CDR2 (germline): MNHEY, SVGAGI. The CDR3 nucleotides read TGTGCCAGCAGGGATTGGGATAACTATGGCTACACCTTC. Residues: CASRDWDNYGYTF.

In nucleotides, the CDR3 is TGTGCCAGCAGTTTGGGCGGAAAGAACAATCAGCCCCAGCATTTT. As protein: CASSLGGKNNQPQHF. The chain has TRBV28 and TRBJ1-5; D gene uncertain. This CDR3 has 15 residues. V lost 3 bases and J 3 bases, leaving 12 bases between the germline ends. The germline CDR1 and CDR2 sequences are MDHEN and SYDVKM.

This chain uses TRBV7-2 with TRBJ2-1; 15 bases map to TRBD2. Germline V CDR1 and CDR2: SGHTA, FQGNSA. This CDR3 has 17 amino acids. Trimming took 4 bases from V and 4 from J; bases not matched to a gene: 5. DNA of the CDR3: TGTGCCAGCAGCTGGGGACTAGCGGGGGGAGTTTACAATGAGCAGTTCTTC. It codes for CASSWGLAGGVYNEQFF.

The chain uses TRBV28 and TRBJ1-2; D not certain. The CDR3 consists of 12 residues. Trimming removed 2 bases at V and 5 bases at J, with 6 bases between. Germline V gives CDR1 MDHEN, CDR2 SYDVKM. Here the CDR3 DNA reads TGTGCCAGCAGTTTAGGGTCGTATGGCTACACCTTC. Translated: CASSLGSYGYTF.

The chain combines TRBV7-2 with TRBJ2-5; D unclear. The V end lost 1 base, the J end lost 5 bases, and 8 bases lay between the germline ends. CDR3 length equals 13 residues. Per the germline V gene, CDR1 is SGHTA and CDR2 is FQGNSA. The CDR3 sequence: CASSLVGPETQYF. In DNA form, the CDR3 reads TGTGCCAGCAGCTTAGTAGGTCCGGAGACCCAGTACTTC. The full variable domain, its missing parts supplied by reference TRBV7-2 and TRBJ2-5, is GAGVSQSPSNKVTEKGKDVELRCDPISGHTALYWYRQSLGQGLEFLIYFQGNSAPDKSGLPSDRFSAERTGGSVSTLTIQRTQQEDSAVYLCASSLVGPETQYFGPGTRLLVL.

V gene TRBV7-9 combines with J gene TRBJ2-6; D possibly corresponds to TRBD1 (5 bases). The CDR3 is 16 amino acids. V dropped 6 bases and J dropped 2 bases, with 14 bases sitting between them. From germline, CDR1 is SEHNR and CDR2 FQNEAQ (reference sequence). CDR3 coding DNA: TGTGCCAGCAGTTCGCTCCAGGGAACTGGGGCCAACGTCCTGACTTTC. Its protein is CASSSLQGTGANVLTF.

This chain connects TRBV5-1 to TRBJ1-2; TRBD1 might be the D (6 bases). The CDR3 sequence is 13 residues long. V lost 3 bases to trimming and J lost 3 bases, with 9 bases between them. Germline V gives CDR1 SGHRS, CDR2 YFSETQ. In DNA, the CDR3 is TGCGCCAGCAGCTGGGACATCGACTATGGCTACACCTTC. Translation: CASSWDIDYGYTF.

This sequence joins TRBV5-1 and TRBJ1-1; 8 bases agree with TRBD1. J gave up 3 bases and V 3 bases, and 1 base lay outside the gene matches. Looked up from germline, CDR1 is SGHRS and CDR2 is YFSETQ. The CDR3 has 13 residues. The CDR3 nucleotides are TGCGCCAGCAGCTCGACAGGGGACACTGAAGCTTTCTTT. Translating gives CASSSTGDTEAFF.

V is TRBV7-3 and J is TRBJ2-3; D is ambiguous. The V end was cut by 3 bases, the J end by 3 bases, with 10 bases between. The germline V gene has CDR1 SGHTA and CDR2 FQGTGA. The CDR3 has 14 amino acids. CDR3 residues: CASSFSRQTDTQYF. The CDR3 DNA reads TGTGCCAGCAGCTTCAGTAGGCAGACAGATACGCAGTATTTT.

Concerning this clone itself: The junction departs from germline at one end; a sequencing error may be responsible. The V and J genes are TRBV7-7 and TRBJ2-5, with no clear D. The DNA matches TRBJ2-7 better at its end, which makes the J call doubtful. This CDR3 is 13 amino acids long. Germline-derived CDR1 and CDR2 are SSHAT and FNYEAQ (reference sequence). In nucleotides, the CDR3 is TGTGCTAGCAGCTTATCGGAAGCCTACGAGCAGTACTTC. Amino acids: CASSLSEAYEQYF.

The chain couples TRBV2 to TRBJ2-5, with D possibly TRBD2 on 6 matching bases. The CDR3 is made up of 16 amino acids. Trimming removed 3 bases at V and 1 base at J, with 15 bases between. Germline values: CDR1 SNHLY, CDR2 FYNNEI. The CDR3 coding sequence is TGTGCCAGCAGTGATCGGAGGGAGTCACTCCAAGAGACCCAGTACTTC. This encodes CASSDRRESLQETQYF.

The gene calls are TRBV5-1 and TRBJ2-2; either TRBD1 or TRBD2 may supply D (5 bases each). Germline V gives CDR1 SGHRS, CDR2 YFSETQ. V lost 5 bases and J 7 bases, leaving 12 bases between the germline ends. The CDR3 extends over 13 amino acids. The CDR3 region is CASSTLGGGELFF. The CDR3 nucleotides read TGCGCCAGCAGTACCCTTGGGGGCGGGGAGCTGTTTTTT.

This chain links TRBV28 with TRBJ2-3; 11 bases agree with TRBD2. V lost 8 bases to trimming and J lost 2 bases; unmatched junction nucleotides: 12. The CDR3 totals 17 residues. Looked up from germline, CDR1 is MDHEN and CDR2 is SYDVKM. The CDR3: CASSTPLGLADTDTQYF. CDR3 in DNA: TGTGCCAGCTCTACACCATTGGGACTAGCGGACACAGATACGCAGTATTTT.

The chain recombines TRBV4-1 with TRBJ2-5, with no clear D. The J call is uncertain, as TRBJ2-7 better fits the DNA end. CDR3 size: 17 residues. From germline, CDR1 is MGHRA and CDR2 YSYEKL. The CDR3 loop is CASSQDAVAGVSYEQYF. Written as DNA, the CDR3 is TGCGCCAGCAGCCAAGATGCGGTGGCCGGTGTCTCCTACGAGCAGTACTTC.

This clone appeared a single time. The V call is TRBV7-2, the J call TRBJ2-5; 8 bases align to TRBD2. Germline CDR1 reads SGHTA; CDR2 reads FQGNSA. The V segment lost 1 base and the J segment 5 bases; nucleotides outside the gene matches: 3. The CDR3 is 14 residues long. In nucleotides, the CDR3 is TGTGCCAGCAGCTTAGTCGGGGGGGCGGAGACCCAGTACTTC. Amino acids: CASSLVGGAETQYF.

The J gene is TRBJ2-5, the V gene TRBV5-5, with TRBD2 matching over 7 bases. Germline lookup yields CDR1 SGHKS and CDR2 YYEKEE (reference sequence). V gave up 5 bases and J gave up 1 base; unmatched junction bases: 5. This CDR3 spans 14 amino acids. The CDR3 sequence is CASRTGLFQETQYF. DNA for the CDR3: TGTGCCAGCAGAACGGGACTATTCCAAGAGACCCAGTACTTC.

J is TRBJ2-7 and V is TRBV2, with a tentative D call TRBD2 (6 bases). This CDR3 spans 15 amino acids. Germline V CDR1 and CDR2: SNHLY, FYNNEI. The V gene lost 3 bases and the J gene lost 5 bases, with 17 bases spanning the gap. The CDR3 region has the DNA TGTGCCAGCAGTGATAATTACGCAGGGAGGCACGAGCAGTACTTC. Translating gives CASSDNYAGRHEQYF.

The chain uses TRBV4-1 and TRBJ1-2, with D possibly being TRBD1 (5 bases). V lost 0 bases and J lost 3, with 14 bases in between. This CDR3 has 16 residues. Per the germline V gene, CDR1 is MGHRA and CDR2 is YSYEKL. CDR3 sequence: CASSQDENRIDYGYTF. CDR3 coding DNA: TGCGCCAGCAGCCAAGATGAGAACAGGATAGACTATGGCTACACCTTC.

The rearrangement uses TRBV28 and TRBJ2-7; tentative D call: TRBD2 (6 bases). Trimming removed 4 bases from V and 4 bases from J, with 20 bases in between. CDR3 length equals 16 residues. Germline assignment: CDR1 MDHEN and CDR2 SYDVKM. The CDR3: CASSSPRFTGGYEQYF. The DNA for the CDR3 is TGTGCCAGCAGTTCGCCGCGGTTTACCGGGGGTTACGAGCAGTACTTC.

The rearrangement uses TRBV4-3 and TRBJ2-7, with D possibly being TRBD2 (6 bases). The CDR3 sequence is 13 residues long. V lost 2 bases to trimming and J lost 5 bases, with 10 bases between them. Germline V gene lookup returns CDR1 LGHNA and CDR2 YSLEER. The CDR3 coding sequence is TGCGCCAGCAGCCAATCCCCGGGGGACGAGCAGTACTTC. Its protein product is CASSQSPGDEQYF.

To note about this clone: Sequence at one end of the junction differs from germline and may be a read error. The CDR3 sequence: CASSWGRGGGNDGYTF. Written as DNA, the CDR3 is TGCGCCAGCAGCTGGGGCCGAGGGGGGGGTAACGATGGCTACACCTTC. The chain employs TRBV5-1 and TRBJ1-2; TRBD1 is a possible D gene (6 bases). CDR1 is SGHRS and CDR2 is YFSETQ in the germline V gene. The CDR3 loop spans 16 amino acids.

This sequence joins TRBV11-2 and TRBJ2-1; the D is unclear. The length of the CDR3 is 12 residues. Per the germline V gene, CDR1 is SGHAT and CDR2 is FQNNGV. V shed 1 base and J shed 15 bases, with 13 bases lying between them. CDR3 sequence (DNA): TGTGCCAGCAGCTTAGTTAGGAACCGCGGGTTCTTC. This codes for CASSLVRNRGFF.

The V and J genes are TRBV11-2 and TRBJ2-1; the match to TRBD1 covers 10 bases. The CDR3 has 17 residues. V shed 2 bases and J 7 bases; nucleotides not matched to a gene: 11. The germline gives CDR1 SGHAT, CDR2 FQNNGV. CDR3 in amino acids: CASSLFPRQGARNEQFF. The CDR3, as DNA: TGTGCCAGCAGCTTATTCCCTCGACAGGGGGCGCGTAATGAGCAGTTCTTC.

This clone has more than one count but fewer than ten. The rearrangement uses TRBV10-1 and TRBJ1-4; unclear D gene. The CDR3 runs 14 residues. The germline V gene encodes CDR1 WNHNN and CDR2 SYGVQD (reference sequence). Trimming cost V 2 bases and J 5 bases, with 9 bases left between them. In DNA form, the CDR3 reads TGCGCCAGCAGTGAGGGACCGGAGAATGAAAAACTGTTTTTT. Its protein is CASSEGPENEKLFF.

The chain recombines TRBV6-4 with TRBJ1-2; TRBD1 is a possible D gene (5 bases). Deletions cut 0 bases from V and 8 bases from J, with 13 bases between. This CDR3 is 14 amino acids long. From germline, CDR1 is MRHNA and CDR2 SNTAGT. Here the CDR3 reads CASSDSGQGRGYTF. In nucleotides, the CDR3 is TGTGCCAGCAGTGACTCTGGCCAGGGTCGGGGCTACACCTTC.